The 2 T cell receptor beta chains below come from one sample, sequenced in a study of identical twins. TCRdb used MiXCR to reprocess the 5' RACE reads, holding one entry per CDR3 protein. This table holds 690,000 or so distinct CDR3 sequences, roughly 6% found once. The source material was naive T cells sorted from blood. The receptors were gathered from a man younger than 35 in good health.

This clonotype was found many times. V gene TRBV10-2 combines with J gene TRBJ2-1; D perhaps matches TRBD2 (5 bases). The CDR3 extends over 16 amino acids. Germline V gene sequence: CDR1 WSHSY, CDR2 SAAADI. V was trimmed by 4 bases and J by 0 bases, leaving 13 bases between them. In nucleotides, the CDR3 is TGCGCCAGCAGTGCAGTAGCGCCGAGCTCCTACAATGAGCAGTTCTTC. As protein: CASSAVAPSSYNEQFF.

This clonotype was counted between two and nine times. The rearrangement uses TRBV7-2 and TRBJ2-7, with D possibly matching TRBD2 (5 bases). Germline CDR1 SGHTA, CDR2 FQGNSA. V was cut by 1 base and J by 7 bases, with 14 bases left in between. The CDR3 loop spans 14 amino acids. The CDR3: CASSLGLSTREQYF. CDR3 in DNA: TGTGCCAGCAGCTTAGGACTATCTACGCGGGAGCAGTACTTC.